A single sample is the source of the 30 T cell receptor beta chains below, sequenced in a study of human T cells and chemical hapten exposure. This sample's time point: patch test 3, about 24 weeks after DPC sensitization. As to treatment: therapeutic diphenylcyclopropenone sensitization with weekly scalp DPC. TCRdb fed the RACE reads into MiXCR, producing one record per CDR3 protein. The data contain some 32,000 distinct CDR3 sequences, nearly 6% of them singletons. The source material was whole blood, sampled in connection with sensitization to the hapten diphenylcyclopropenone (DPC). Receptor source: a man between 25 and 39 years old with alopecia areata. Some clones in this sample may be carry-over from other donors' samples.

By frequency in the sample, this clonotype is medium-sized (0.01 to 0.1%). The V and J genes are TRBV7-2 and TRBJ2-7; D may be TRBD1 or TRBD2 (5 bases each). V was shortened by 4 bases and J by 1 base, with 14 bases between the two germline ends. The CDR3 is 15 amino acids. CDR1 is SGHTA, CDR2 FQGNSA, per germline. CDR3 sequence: CASSSPGDGSYEQYF. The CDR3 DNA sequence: TGTGCCAGCAGCTCTCCCGGGGACGGTTCCTACGAGCAGTACTTC.

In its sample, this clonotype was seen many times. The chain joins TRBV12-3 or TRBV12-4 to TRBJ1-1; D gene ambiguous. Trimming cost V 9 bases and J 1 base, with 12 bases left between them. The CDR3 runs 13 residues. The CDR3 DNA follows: TGTGCCAGTACTCCTCGCGCGAACACTGAAGCTTTCTTT. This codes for CASTPRANTEAFF.

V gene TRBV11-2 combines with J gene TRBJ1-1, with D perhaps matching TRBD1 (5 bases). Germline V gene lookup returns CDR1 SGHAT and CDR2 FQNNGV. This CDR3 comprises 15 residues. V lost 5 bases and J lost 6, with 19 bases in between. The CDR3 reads CASSTPGLEIPEAFF. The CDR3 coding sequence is TGTGCCAGCAGCACACCGGGACTGGAAATCCCTGAAGCTTTCTTT.

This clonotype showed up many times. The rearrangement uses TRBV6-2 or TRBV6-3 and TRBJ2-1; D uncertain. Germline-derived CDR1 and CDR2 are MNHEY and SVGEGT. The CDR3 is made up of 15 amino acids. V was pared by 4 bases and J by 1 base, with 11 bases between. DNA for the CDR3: TGTGCCAGCAGTTGGGCCCGAGGTTCCTACAATGAGCAGTTCTTC. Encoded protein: CASSWARGSYNEQFF.

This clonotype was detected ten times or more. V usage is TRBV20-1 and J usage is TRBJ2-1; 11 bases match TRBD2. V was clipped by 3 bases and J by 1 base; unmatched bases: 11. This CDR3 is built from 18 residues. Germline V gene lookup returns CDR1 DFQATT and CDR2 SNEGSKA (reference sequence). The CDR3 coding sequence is TGCAGTGCTAGCTCGGGACTAGCGGCTATCCCTTCCTACAATGAGCAGTTCTTC. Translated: CSASSGLAAIPSYNEQFF.

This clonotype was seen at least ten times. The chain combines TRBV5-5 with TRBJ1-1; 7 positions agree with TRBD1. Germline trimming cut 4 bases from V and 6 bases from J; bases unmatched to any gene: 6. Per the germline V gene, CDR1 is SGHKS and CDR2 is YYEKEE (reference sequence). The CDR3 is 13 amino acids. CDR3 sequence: CASSGNRGAEAFF. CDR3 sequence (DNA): TGTGCCAGCAGCGGGAACAGGGGCGCTGAAGCTTTCTTT.

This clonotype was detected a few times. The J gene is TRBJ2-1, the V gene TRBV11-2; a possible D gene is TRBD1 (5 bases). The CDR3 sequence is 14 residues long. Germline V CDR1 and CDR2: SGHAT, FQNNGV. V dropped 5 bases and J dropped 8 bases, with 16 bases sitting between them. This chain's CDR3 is CASSHRSGIDEQFF. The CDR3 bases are TGTGCCAGCAGCCACAGGTCAGGGATTGATGAGCAGTTCTTC.

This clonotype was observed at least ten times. The CDR3 region has the DNA TGTGCCAGCAGTTCCTCGACAGGGTCCGAGCAGTACTTC. Its translation is CASSSSTGSEQYF. The chain employs TRBV27 and TRBJ2-7; 7 bases align to TRBD1. The CDR3 runs 13 residues. Germline V lookup: CDR1 MNHEY, CDR2 SMNVEV (reference sequence). V shed 4 bases, J shed 6 bases, and the junction held 6 bases outside the gene matches.

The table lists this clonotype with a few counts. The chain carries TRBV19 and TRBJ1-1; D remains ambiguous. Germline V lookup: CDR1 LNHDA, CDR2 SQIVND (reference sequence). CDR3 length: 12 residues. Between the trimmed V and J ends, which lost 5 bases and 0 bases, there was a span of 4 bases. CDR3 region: CASSVLNTEAFF. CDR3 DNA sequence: TGTGCCAGTAGTGTCTTGAACACTGAAGCTTTCTTT.

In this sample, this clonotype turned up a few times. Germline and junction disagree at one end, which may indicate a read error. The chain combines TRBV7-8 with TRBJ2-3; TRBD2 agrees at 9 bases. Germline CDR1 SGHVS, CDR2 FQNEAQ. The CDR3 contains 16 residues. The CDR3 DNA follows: TGTGTCAGCAGCTTACTCTCTAGCGGGATCACAGATACGCAGTATTTT. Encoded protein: CVSSLLSSGITDTQYF.

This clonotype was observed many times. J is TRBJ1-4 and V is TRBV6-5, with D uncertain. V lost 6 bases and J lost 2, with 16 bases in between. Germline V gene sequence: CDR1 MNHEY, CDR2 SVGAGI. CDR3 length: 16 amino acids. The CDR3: CASSTRHAPTNEKLFF. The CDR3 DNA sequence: TGTGCCAGCAGCACCCGACATGCGCCGACTAATGAAAAACTGTTTTTT.

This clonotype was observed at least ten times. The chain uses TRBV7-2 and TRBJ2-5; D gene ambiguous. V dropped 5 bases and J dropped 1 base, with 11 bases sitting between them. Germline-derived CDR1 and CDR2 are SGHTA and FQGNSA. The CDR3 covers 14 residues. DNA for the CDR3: TGTGCCAGCAGCCTAGGGTTTTTCCAAGAGACCCAGTACTTC. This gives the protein CASSLGFFQETQYF.

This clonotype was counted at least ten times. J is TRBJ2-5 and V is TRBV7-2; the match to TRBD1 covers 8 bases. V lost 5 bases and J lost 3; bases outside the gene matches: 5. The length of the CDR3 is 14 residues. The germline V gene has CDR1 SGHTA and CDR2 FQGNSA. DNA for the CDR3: TGTGCCAGCAGCCGACTGGACAGGGAAGAGACCCAGTACTTC. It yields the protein CASSRLDREETQYF.

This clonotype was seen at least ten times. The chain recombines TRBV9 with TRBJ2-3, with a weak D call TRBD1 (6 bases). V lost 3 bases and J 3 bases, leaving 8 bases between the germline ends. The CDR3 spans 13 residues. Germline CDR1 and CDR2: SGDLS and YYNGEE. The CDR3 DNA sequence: TGTGCCAGCAGCGCCCAGGGGACAGATACGCAGTATTTT. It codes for CASSAQGTDTQYF.

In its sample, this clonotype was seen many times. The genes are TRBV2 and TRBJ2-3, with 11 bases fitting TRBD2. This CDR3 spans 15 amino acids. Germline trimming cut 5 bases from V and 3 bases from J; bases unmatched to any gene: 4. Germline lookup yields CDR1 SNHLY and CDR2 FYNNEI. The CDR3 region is CASSLAGGGTDTQYF. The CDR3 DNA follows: TGTGCCAGCAGTTTAGCGGGAGGGGGAACAGATACGCAGTATTTT.

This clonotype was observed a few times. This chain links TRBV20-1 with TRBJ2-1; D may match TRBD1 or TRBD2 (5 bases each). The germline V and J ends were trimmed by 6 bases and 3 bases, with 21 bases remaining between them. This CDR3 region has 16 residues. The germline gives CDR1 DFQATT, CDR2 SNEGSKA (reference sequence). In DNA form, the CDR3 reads TGCAGTGCCGCCGGGGTTTCGGGACGGTACTACAATGAGCAGTTCTTC. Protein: CSAAGVSGRYYNEQFF.

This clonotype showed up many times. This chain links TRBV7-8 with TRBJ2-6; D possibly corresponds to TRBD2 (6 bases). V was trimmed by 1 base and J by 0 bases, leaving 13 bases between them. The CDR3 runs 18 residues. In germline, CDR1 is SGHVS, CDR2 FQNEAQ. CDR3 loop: CASSLGRVLGSGANVLTF. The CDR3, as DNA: TGTGCCAGCAGCTTAGGGAGGGTATTGGGCTCTGGGGCCAACGTCCTGACTTTC.

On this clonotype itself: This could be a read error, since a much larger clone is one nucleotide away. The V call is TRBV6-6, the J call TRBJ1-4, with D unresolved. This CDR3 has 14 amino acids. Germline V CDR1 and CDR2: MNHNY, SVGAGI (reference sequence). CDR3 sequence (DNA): TGTGCCAGCAGTTACTCCGGATTTAATGAAAAACTGATTTTT. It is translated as CASSYSGFNEKLIF.

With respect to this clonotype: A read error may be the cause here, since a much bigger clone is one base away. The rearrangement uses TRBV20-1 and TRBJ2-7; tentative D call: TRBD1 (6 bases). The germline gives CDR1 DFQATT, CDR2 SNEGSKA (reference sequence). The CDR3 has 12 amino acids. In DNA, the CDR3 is TGCAGCTCCGGGACAACGTCTTACGAGCAGTACTTC. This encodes CSSGTTSYEQYF.

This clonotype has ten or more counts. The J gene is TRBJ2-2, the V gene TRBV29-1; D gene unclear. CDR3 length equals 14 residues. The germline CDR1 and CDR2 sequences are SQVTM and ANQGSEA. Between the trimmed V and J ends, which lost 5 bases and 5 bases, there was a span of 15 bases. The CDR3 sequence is CSVLQRPGTGELFF. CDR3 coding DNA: TGCAGCGTTCTCCAGAGGCCCGGAACCGGGGAGCTGTTTTTT.

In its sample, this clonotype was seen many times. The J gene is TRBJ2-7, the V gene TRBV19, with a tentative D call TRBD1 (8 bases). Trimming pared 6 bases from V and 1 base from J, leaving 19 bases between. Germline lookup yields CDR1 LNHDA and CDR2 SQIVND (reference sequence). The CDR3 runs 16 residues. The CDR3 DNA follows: TGTGCCAGTAGCACTCCTACAGGGGGGGAATCCTACGAGCAGTACTTC. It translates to CASSTPTGGESYEQYF. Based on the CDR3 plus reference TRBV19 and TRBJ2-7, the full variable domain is DGGITQSPKYLFRKEGQNVTLSCEQNLNHDAMYWYRQDPGQGLRLIYYSQIVNDFQKGDIAEGYSVSREKKESFPLTVTSAQKNPTAFYLCASSTPTGGESYEQYFGPGTRLTVT.

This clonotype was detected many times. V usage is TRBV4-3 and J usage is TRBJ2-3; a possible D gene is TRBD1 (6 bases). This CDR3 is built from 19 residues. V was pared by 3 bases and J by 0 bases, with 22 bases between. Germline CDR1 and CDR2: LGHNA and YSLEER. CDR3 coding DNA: TGCGCCAGCAGCCATCTCGGAGCGTGGACAGACACTAGCACAGATACGCAGTATTTT. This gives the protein CASSHLGAWTDTSTDTQYF.

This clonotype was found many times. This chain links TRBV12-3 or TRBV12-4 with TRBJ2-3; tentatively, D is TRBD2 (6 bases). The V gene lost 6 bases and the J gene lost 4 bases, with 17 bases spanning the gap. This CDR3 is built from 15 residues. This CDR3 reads CASSHTRAGADTQYF. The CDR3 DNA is TGTGCCAGCAGCCACACCCGAGCGGGCGCAGATACGCAGTATTTT.

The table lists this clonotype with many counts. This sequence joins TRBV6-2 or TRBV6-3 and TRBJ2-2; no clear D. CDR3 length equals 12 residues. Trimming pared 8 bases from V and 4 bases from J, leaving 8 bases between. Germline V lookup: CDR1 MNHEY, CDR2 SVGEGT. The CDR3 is CASPSGTGELFF. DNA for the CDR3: TGTGCCAGCCCTTCGGGCACCGGGGAGCTGTTTTTT.

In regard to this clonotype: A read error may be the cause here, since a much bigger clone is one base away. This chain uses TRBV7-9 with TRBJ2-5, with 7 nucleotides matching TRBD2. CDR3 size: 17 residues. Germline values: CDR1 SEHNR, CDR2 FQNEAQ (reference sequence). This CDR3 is CVSSLARASGKQETQYF. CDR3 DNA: TGTGTCAGCAGCTTAGCGCGGGCTAGCGGAAAGCAAGAGACCCAGTACTTC.

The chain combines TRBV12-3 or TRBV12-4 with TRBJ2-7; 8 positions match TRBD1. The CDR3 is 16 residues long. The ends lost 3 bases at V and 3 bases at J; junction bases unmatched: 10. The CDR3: CASSFPLGQGNYEQYF. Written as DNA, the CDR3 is TGTGCCAGCAGTTTTCCCCTAGGACAGGGCAACTACGAGCAGTACTTC.

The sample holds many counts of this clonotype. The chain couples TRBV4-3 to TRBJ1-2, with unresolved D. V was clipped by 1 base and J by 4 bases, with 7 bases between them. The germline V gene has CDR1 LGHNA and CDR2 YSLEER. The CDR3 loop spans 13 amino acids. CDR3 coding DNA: TGCGCCAGCAGCCAAGCAAGGAGCTATGGCTACACCTTC. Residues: CASSQARSYGYTF.

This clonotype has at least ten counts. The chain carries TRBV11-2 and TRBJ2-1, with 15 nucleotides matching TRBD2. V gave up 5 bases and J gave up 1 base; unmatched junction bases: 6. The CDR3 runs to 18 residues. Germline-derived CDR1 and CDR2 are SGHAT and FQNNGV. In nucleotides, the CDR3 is TGTGCCAGCAGCCCGGGGACTAGCGGGAGGTTGTCCTACAATGAGCAGTTCTTC. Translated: CASSPGTSGRLSYNEQFF.

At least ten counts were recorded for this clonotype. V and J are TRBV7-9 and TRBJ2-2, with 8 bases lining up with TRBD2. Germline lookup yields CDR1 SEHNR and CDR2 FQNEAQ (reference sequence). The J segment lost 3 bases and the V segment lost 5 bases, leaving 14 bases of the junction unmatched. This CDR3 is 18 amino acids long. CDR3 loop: CASSDRMTSAWDTGELFF. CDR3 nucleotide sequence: TGTGCCAGCAGCGATAGGATGACTAGCGCGTGGGACACCGGGGAGCTGTTTTTT.

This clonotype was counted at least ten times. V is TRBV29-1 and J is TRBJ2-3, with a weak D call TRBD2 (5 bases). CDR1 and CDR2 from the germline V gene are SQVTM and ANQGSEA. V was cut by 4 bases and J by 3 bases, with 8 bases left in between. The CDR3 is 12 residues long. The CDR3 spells CSVVEGTDTQYF. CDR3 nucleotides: TGCAGCGTTGTCGAGGGAACAGATACGCAGTATTTT.